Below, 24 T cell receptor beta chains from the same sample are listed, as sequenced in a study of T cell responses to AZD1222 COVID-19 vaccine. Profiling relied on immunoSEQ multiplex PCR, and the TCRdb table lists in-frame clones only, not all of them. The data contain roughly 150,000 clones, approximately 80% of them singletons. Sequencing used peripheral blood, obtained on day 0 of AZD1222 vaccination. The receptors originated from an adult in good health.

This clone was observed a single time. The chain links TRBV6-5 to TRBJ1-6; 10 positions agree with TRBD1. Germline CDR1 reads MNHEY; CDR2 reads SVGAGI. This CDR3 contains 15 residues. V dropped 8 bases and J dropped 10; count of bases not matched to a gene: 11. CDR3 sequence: CASGSGTGVDSPLHF. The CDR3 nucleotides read TGTGCCAGCGGATCCGGGACAGGGGTAGACTCACCCCTCCACTTT.

CDR3 coding DNA: TGTGCCAGCACTACGAGGGGCTCCTACAATGAGCAGTTCTTC. This sequence encodes CASTTRGSYNEQFF. The chain uses TRBV2 and TRBJ2-1, with D perhaps assigned TRBD1 or TRBD2 (5 bases each). Germline V lookup: CDR1 SNHLY, CDR2 FYNNEI. The CDR3 extends over 14 amino acids. V lost 7 bases and J 0 bases, leaving 10 bases between the germline ends.

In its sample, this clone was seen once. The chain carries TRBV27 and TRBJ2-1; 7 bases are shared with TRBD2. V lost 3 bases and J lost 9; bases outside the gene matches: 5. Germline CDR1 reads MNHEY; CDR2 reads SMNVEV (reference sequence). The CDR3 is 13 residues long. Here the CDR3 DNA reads TGTGCCAGCAGTTTTGGACTAGTGGGTGAGCAGTTCTTC. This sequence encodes CASSFGLVGEQFF.

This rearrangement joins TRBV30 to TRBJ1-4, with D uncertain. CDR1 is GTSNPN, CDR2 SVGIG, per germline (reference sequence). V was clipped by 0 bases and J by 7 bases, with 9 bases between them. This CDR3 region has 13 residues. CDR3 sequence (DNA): TGTGCCTGGAGTGTATATTTGCGTGAAAAACTGTTTTTT. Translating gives CAWSVYLREKLFF.

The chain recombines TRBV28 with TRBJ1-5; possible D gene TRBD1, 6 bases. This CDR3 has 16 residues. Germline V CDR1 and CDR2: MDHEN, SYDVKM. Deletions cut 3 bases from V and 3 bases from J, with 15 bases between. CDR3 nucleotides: TGTGCCAGCAGTTTGGGGGTCAGGGGAGACAATCAGCCCCAGCATTTT. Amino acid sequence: CASSLGVRGDNQPQHF.

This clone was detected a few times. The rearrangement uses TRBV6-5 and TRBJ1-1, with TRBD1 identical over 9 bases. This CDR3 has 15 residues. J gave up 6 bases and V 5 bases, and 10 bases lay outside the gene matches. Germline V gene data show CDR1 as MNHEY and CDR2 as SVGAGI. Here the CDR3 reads CASSPTDRGKAEAFF. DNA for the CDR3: TGTGCCAGCAGTCCGACGGACAGGGGAAAGGCTGAAGCTTTCTTT.

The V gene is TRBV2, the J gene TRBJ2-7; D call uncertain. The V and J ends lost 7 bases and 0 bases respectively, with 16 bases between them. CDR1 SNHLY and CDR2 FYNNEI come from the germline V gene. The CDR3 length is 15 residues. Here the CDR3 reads CASTGPDPRSYEQYF. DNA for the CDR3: TGTGCCAGCACCGGGCCCGACCCCCGCTCCTACGAGCAGTACTTC.

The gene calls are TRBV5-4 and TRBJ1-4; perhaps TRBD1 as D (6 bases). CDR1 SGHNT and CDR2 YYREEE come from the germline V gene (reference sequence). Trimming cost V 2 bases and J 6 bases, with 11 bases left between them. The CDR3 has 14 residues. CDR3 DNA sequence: TGTGCCAGCAGCTTAGCAGGGGTGTATGAAAAACTGTTTTTT. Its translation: CASSLAGVYEKLFF.

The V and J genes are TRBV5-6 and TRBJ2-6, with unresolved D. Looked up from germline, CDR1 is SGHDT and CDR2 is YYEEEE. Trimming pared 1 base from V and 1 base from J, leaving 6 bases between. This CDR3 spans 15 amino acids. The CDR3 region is CASSLWQSGANVLTF. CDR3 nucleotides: TGTGCCAGCAGCTTGTGGCAATCTGGGGCCAACGTCCTGACTTTC.

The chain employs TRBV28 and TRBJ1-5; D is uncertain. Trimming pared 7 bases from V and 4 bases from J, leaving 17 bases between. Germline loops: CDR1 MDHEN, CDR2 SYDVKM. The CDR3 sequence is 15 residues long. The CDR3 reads CASTTLSGINQPQHF. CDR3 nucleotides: TGTGCCAGCACTACACTCTCGGGGATTAATCAGCCCCAGCATTTT.

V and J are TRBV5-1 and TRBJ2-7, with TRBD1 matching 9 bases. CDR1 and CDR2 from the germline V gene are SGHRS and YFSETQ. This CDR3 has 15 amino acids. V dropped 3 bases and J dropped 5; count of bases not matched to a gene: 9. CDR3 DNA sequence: TGCGCCAGCAGCTCCGGCGGGACAGGGTACCACGAGCAGTACTTC. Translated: CASSSGGTGYHEQYF.

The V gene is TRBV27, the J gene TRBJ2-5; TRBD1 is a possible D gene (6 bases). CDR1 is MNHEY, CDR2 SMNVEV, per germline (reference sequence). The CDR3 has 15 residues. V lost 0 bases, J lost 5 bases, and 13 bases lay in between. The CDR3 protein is CASSLSRGGYETQYF. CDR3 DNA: TGTGCCAGCAGTTTATCGAGAGGGGGTTATGAGACCCAGTACTTC.

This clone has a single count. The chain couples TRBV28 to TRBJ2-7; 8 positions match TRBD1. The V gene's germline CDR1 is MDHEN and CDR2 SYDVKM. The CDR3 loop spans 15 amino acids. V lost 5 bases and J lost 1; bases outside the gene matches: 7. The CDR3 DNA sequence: TGTGCCAGCAGTCGGCCGGACAGGGTATCCTACGAGCAGTACTTC. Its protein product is CASSRPDRVSYEQYF.

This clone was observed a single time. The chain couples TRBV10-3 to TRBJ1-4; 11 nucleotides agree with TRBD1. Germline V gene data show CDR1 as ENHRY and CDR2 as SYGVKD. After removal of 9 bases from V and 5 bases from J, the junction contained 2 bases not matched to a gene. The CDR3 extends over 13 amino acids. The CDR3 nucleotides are TGTGCCATTGGGACAGGGGGAAATGAAAAACTGTTTTTT. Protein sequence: CAIGTGGNEKLFF.

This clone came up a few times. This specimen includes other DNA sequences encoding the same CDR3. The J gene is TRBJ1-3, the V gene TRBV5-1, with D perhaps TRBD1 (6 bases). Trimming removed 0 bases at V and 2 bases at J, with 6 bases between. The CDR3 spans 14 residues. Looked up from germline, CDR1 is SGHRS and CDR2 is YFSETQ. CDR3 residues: CASSLAGAGNTIYF. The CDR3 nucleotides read TGCGCCAGCAGCTTGGCAGGGGCTGGAAACACCATATATTTT.

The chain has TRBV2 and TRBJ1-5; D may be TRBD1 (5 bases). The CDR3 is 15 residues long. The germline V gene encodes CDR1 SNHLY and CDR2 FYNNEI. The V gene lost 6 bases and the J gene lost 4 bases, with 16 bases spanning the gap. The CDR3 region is CASRTTGPGNQPQHF. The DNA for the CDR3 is TGTGCCAGCAGAACCACGGGGCCTGGGAATCAGCCCCAGCATTTT.

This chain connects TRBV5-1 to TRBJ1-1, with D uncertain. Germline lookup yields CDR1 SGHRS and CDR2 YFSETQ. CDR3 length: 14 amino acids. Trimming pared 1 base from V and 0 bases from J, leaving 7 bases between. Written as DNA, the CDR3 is TGCGCCAGCAGCTTGACAGAATTGAACACTGAAGCTTTCTTT. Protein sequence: CASSLTELNTEAFF.

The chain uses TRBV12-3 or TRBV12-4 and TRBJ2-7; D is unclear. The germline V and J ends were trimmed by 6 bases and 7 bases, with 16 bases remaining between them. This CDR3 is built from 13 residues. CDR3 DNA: TGTGCCAGCAGCCCCAGGCGCTTTAGAGAGCAGTACTTC. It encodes CASSPRRFREQYF.

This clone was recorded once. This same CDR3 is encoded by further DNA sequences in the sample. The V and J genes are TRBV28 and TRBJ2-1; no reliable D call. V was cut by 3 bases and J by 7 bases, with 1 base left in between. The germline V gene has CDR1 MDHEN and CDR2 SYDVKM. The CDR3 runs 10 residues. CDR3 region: CASSFNEQFF. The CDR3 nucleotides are TGTGCCAGCAGTTTTAATGAGCAGTTCTTC.

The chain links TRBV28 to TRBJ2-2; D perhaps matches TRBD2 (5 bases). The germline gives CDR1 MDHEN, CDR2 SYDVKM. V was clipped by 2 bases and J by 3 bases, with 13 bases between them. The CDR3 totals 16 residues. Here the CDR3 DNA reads TGTGCCAGCAGTTTAAGTCGGTTGCGGGACACCGGGGAGCTGTTTTTT. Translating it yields CASSLSRLRDTGELFF.

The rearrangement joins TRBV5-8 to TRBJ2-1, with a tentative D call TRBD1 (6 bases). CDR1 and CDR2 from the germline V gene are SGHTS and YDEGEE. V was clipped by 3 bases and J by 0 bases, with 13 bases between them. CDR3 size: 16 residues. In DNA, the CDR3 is TGTGCCAGCAGCTCGTACAGGGTCAGCTCCTACAATGAGCAGTTCTTC. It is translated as CASSSYRVSSYNEQFF.

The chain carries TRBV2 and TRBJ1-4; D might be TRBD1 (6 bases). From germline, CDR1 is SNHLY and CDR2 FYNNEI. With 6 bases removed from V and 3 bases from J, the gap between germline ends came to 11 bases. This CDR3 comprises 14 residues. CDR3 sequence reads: CASRGDISNEKLFF. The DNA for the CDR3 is TGTGCCAGCAGGGGGGACATTTCTAATGAAAAACTGTTTTTT.

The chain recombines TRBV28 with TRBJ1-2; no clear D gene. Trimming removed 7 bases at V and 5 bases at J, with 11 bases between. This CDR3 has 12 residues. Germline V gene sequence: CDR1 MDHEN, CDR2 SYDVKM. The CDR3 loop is CASKRWMYGYTF. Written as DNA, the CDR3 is TGTGCCAGCAAACGGTGGATGTATGGCTACACCTTC.

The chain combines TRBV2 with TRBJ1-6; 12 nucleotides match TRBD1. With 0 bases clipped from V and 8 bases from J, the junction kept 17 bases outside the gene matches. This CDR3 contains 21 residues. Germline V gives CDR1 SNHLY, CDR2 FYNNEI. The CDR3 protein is CASSEARYGTGGTAGYSPLHF. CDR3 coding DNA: TGTGCCAGCAGTGAAGCGCGTTACGGGACAGGGGGCACCGCGGGTTATTCACCCCTCCACTTT.